This T cell receptor (beta chain) came from a study of T cell clonality in common variable immunodeficiency (dated by TCRdb to the mid-2010s). The research as a whole found: According to the authors, figuring out what caused the increased clonality in CVID would require sequencing the repertoires of T cell subpopulations. Increased TCRbeta clonality was found in CVID subjects compared with healthy controls (t-test p = 0.018), with the increase being most characteristic of about a third of subjects. CVID subjects shared fewer TCRbeta clones with each other than healthy controls did (p < 0.0001). Patient heterogeneity within the CVID cohort put limits on correlating repertoire features with clinical complications. Reportedly, TCRbeta sequences from CVID had fewer deletions and N-nucleotide insertions, and highly modified clones with 13 or more V deletions were absent from CVID. Even though DNA input was equal, the average per sample came to approximately 74,000 unique sequences for controls compared with roughly 30,000 for CVID samples.

Of note for this clone: The specificity of this receptor is unknown. The observed sequence ends 3 residues before the CDR3 terminus, with the missing tail filled in from the germline J gene.

Equivalent amounts of genomic DNA from CVID and control samples were used as sequencing input. For every sample, a 60 bp segment covering the rearranged TCRbeta CDR3 region was amplified and then sequenced. The immunoSEQ assay, a bias-corrected multiplex PCR combined with high-throughput sequencing, was used to amplify TCRbeta. In the authors' own workflow: Every unique nucleotide sequence counted as a clone and was annotated with V, D and J genes, copy number and frequency. Sequences were labeled productive if in frame, and non-productive if out of frame or containing stop codons. As previously described, clonality was calculated on the basis of Shannon's entropy. The predicted amino acid sequences of productive clones were used to derive mean CDR3 Kyte-Doolittle hydropathy. The R hclust function was used to hierarchically cluster scaled V gene usage with Manhattan distance and complete linkage. Clone sharing by CDR3 amino acid sequence was assessed by resampling 12 repertoires per group over 100 rounds. The repertoires were searched for around 65 published EBV-specific and some 250 published CMV-specific TCRbeta sequences. A couple of CVID samples yielding fewer than 10,000 sequences were excluded from analysis, leaving fewer than 50 CVID repertoires. This is the immuneACCESS table as TCRdb keeps it, with only in-frame sequences that have V and J called. A part of the clones is gone; compared with another copy, unresolved V genes explain less than half, and the rest is unexplained. Clonal size and the V and J genes are those of that table, whereas D and trimming came from the DNA. Across this sample, 30,000 to 35,000 clones were tabulated and none appeared just once. Around 4.5% of the sample is taken by the ten largest.

Both CVID patients and healthy controls were predominantly of Caucasian heritage. From each donor, roughly 5 to 8 ml of heparinized peripheral whole blood was collected. Genomic DNA from adults with common variable immune deficiency (CVID) and from healthy adult controls was the source for sequencing TCRbeta CDR3 repertoires. The control group comprised approximately 22 healthy adult volunteers, around 12 female and approximately ten male, aged about 23 to 75 years with a mean age of roughly 34. Diluted blood was density-centrifuged over Hypaque 1077 or Ficoll-Paque to isolate peripheral blood mononuclear cells. Genomic DNA was obtained from unsorted mononuclear cells using either Qiagen column purification or a centrifugation-based method. The CDR3, from cysteine to phenylalanine, totals 11 residues. The DNA shown is the part of the CDR3 that was read: 24 bases, in frame from base 1. Sequences DFQATT (CDR1) and SNEGSKA (CDR2) are obtained from the germline V gene (reference sequence).

The sequence joins TRBV20-1 to TRBJ1-1; no D gene call is confident. The sequence came from a person aged 18 to 70 in good health. The sequenced sample was peripheral blood mononuclear cells. CDR3 protein: CSATGSLEAFF. CDR3 DNA (partial): TGCAGTGCCACGGGGTCACTCGAA.